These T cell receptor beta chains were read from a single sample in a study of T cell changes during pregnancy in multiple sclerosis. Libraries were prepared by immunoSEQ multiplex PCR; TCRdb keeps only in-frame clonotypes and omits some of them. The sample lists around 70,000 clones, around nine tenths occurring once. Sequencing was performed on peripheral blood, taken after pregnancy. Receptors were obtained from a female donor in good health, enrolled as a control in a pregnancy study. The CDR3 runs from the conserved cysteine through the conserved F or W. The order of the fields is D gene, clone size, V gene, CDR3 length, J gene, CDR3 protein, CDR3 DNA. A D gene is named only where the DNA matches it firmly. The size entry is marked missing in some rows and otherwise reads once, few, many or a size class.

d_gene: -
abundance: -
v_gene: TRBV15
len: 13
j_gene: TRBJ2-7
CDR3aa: CATSTPGHGEQYF
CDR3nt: TGTGCCACCAGCACACCGGGACACGGCGAGCAGTACTTC

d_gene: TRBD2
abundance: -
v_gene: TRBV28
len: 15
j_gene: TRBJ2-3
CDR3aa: CASRPRGVSTDTQYF
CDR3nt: TGTGCCAGCAGACCTCGGGGGGTCAGCACAGATACGCAGTATTTT

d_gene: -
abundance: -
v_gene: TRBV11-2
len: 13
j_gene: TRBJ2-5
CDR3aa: CASSFFGRETQYF
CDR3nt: TGTGCCAGCAGCTTTTTTGGGCGTGAGACCCAGTACTTC

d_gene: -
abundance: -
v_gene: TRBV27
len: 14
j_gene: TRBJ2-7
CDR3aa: CASSSGPFSYEQYF
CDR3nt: TGTGCCAGCAGTTCGGGTCCTTTTTCCTACGAGCAGTACTTC

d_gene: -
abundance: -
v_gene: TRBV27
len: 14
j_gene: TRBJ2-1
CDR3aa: CASSFRGYDNEQFF
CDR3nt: TGTGCCAGCAGTTTCAGGGGATACGACAATGAGCAGTTCTTC

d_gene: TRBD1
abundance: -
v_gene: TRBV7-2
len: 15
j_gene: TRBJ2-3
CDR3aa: CASNYPGTEAHTQYF
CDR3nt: TGTGCCAGCAACTACCCCGGGACAGAAGCTCATACGCAGTATTTT

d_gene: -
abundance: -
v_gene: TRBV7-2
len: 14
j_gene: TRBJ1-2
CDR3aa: CASTPGSPNYGYTF
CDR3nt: TGTGCCAGCACCCCGGGAAGCCCTAACTATGGCTACACCTTC

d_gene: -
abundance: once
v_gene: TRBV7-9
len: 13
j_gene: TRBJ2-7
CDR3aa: CASSLATGYEQYF
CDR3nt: TGTGCCAGCAGCTTAGCTACGGGCTACGAGCAGTACTTC

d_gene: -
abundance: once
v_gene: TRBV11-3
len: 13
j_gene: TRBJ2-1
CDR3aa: CASSLSTYNEQFF
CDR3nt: TGTGCCAGCAGCTTATCAACCTACAATGAGCAGTTCTTC

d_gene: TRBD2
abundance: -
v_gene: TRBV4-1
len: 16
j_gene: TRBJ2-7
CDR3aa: CASSGRLAGPAYEQYF
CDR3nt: TGCGCCAGCAGCGGAAGACTAGCGGGGCCTGCCTACGAGCAGTACTTC

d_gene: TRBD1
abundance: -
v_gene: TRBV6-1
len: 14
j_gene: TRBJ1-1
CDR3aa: CASSEGQGNTEAFF
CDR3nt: TGTGCCAGCAGTGAGGGACAGGGGAACACTGAAGCTTTCTTT

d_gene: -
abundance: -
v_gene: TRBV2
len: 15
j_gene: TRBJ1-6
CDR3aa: CASREGRSYIFPLHF
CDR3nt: TGTGCCAGCAGGGAGGGCAGGAGCTACATTTTCCCCCTCCACTTT

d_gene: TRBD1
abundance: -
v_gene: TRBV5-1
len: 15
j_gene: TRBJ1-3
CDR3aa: CASSLGTGSGNTIYF
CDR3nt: TGCGCCAGCAGCTTGGGGACAGGGTCTGGAAACACCATATATTTT

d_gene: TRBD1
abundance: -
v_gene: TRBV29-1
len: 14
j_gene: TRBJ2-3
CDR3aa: CSVEGTGSSDTQYF
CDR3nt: TGCAGCGTTGAGGGGACAGGTTCTTCAGATACGCAGTATTTT

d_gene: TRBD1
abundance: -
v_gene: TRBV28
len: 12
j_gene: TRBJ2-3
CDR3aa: CATDRETDTQYF
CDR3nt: TGTGCCACGGACAGGGAGACAGATACGCAGTATTTT

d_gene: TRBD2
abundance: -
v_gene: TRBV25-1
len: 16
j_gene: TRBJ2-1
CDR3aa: CASVPLKRGMGYEQFF
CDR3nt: TGTGCCAGCGTGCCGCTCAAGCGGGGGATGGGCTATGAGCAGTTCTTC

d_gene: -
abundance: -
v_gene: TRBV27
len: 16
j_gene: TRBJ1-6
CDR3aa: CASSSTGQPYNSPLHF
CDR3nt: TGTGCCAGCAGTTCAACCGGACAGCCCTACAATTCACCCCTCCACTTT

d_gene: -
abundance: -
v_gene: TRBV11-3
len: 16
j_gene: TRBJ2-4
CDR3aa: CASSVDRRLAKNIQYF
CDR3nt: TGTGCCAGCAGCGTAGACAGGCGTCTAGCCAAAAACATTCAGTACTTC

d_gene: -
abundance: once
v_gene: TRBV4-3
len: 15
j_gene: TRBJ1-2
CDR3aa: CASSQDLAIGVGYTF
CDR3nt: TGCGCCAGCAGCCAAGACCTAGCAATTGGGGTTGGCTACACCTTC

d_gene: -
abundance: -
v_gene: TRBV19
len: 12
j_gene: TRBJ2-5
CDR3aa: CASSIKGETQYF
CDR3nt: TGTGCCAGTAGTATAAAGGGGGAGACCCAGTACTTC

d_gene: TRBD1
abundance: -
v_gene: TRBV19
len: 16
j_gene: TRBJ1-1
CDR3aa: CASTARDRGENTEAFF
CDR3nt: TGTGCCAGTACCGCCCGGGACAGGGGGGAGAACACTGAAGCTTTCTTT

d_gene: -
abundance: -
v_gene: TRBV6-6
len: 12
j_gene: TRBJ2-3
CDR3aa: CASNDNTDTQYF
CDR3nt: TGTGCCAGCAACGACAACACAGATACGCAGTATTTT